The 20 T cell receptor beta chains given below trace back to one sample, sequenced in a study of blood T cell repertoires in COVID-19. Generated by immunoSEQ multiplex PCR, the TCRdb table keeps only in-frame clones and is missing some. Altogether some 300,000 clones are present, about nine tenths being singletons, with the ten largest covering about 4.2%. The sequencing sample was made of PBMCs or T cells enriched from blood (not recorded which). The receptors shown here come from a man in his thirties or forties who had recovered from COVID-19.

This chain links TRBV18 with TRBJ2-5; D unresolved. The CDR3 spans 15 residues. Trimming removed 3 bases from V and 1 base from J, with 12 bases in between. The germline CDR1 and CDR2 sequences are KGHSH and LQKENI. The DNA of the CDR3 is TGTGCCAGCTCACCCCGGGTCGTCTCCCAAGAGACCCAGTACTTC. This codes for CASSPRVVSQETQYF.

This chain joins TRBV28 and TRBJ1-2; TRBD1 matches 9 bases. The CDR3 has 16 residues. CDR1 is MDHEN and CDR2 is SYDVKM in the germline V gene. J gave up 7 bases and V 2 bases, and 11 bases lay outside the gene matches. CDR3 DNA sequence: TGTGCCAGCAGTTTAGTCCCGGGACAGGGAAGAGGTGGCTACACCTTC. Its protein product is CASSLVPGQGRGGYTF.

In nucleotides, the CDR3 is TGTGCCAGCAGCCCCCGTGCCAGGGGGCAAGGGGTAGCTTTCTTT. Translation gives CASSPRARGQGVAFF. V usage is TRBV28 and J usage is TRBJ1-1; 8 nucleotides align to TRBD1. Germline V gene lookup returns CDR1 MDHEN and CDR2 SYDVKM. This CDR3 has 15 residues. V gave up 6 bases and J gave up 10 bases; unmatched junction bases: 16.

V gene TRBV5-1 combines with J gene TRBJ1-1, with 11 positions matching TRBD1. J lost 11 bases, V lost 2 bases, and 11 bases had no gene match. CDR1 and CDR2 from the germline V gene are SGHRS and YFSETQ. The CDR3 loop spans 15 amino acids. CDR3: CASSFKGQGESTAFF. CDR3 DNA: TGCGCCAGCAGCTTCAAGGGACAGGGGGAAAGTACGGCTTTCTTT.

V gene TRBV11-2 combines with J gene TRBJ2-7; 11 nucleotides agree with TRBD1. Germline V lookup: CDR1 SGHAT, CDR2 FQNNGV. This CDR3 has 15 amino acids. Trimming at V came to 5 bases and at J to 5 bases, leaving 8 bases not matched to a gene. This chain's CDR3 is CASSPGTGGFDEQYF. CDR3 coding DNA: TGTGCCAGCAGCCCCGGGACAGGGGGTTTTGACGAGCAGTACTTC.

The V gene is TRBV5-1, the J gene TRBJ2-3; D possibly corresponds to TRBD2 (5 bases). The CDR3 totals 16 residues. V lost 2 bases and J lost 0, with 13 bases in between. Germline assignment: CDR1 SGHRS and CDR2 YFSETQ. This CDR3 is CASSLSEGLSTDTQYF. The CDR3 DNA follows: TGCGCCAGCAGCTTATCCGAGGGCCTTAGCACAGATACGCAGTATTTT.

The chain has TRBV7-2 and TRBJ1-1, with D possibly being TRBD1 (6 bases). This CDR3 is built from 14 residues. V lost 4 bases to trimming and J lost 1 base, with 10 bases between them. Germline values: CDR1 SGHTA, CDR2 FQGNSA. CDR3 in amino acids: CASSSWTANTEAFF. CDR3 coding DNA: TGTGCCAGCAGCTCTTGGACAGCGAACACTGAAGCTTTCTTT. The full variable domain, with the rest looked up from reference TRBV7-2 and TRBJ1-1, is GAGVSQSPSNKVTEKGKDVELRCDPISGHTALYWYRQSLGQGLEFLIYFQGNSAPDKSGLPSDRFSAERTGGSVSTLTIQRTQQEDSAVYLCASSSWTANTEAFFGQGTRLTVV.

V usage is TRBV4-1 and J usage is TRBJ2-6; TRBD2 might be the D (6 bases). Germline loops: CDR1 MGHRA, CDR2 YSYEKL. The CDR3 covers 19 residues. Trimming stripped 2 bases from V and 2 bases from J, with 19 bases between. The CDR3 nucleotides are TGCGCCAGCAGCCAAACCTATGAGGGCGGGATGGCTGGGGCCAACGTCCTGACTTTC. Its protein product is CASSQTYEGGMAGANVLTF.

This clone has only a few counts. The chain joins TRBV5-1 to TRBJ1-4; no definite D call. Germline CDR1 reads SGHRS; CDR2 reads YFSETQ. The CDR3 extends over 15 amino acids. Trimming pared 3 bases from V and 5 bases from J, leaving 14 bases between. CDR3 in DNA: TGCGCCAGCAGCTCGTGGGGAGGCGCAAATGAAAAACTGTTTTTT. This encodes CASSSWGGANEKLFF.

As DNA, the CDR3 is TGTGCCAGCAGCTCCAGGACTAGCGGGAGATGGTTTGAGCAGTTCTTC. Translated, it gives CASSSRTSGRWFEQFF. V usage is TRBV7-2 and J usage is TRBJ2-1; 13 bases are a match to TRBD2. J lost 9 bases, V lost 4 bases, and 9 bases had no gene match. The germline CDR1 and CDR2 sequences are SGHTA and FQGNSA. The CDR3 is made up of 16 amino acids.

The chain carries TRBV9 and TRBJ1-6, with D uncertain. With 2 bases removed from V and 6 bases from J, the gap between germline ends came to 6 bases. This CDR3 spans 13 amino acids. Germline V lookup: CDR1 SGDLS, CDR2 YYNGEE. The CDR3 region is CASSVTINSPLHF. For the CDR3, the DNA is TGTGCCAGCAGCGTTACAATTAATTCACCCCTCCACTTT.

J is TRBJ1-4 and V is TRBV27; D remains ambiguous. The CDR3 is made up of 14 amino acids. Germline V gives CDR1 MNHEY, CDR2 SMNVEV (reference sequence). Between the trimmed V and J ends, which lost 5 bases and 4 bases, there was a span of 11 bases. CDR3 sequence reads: CASSPQAGNEKLFF. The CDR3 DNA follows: TGTGCCAGCAGTCCCCAGGCTGGTAATGAAAAACTGTTTTTT.

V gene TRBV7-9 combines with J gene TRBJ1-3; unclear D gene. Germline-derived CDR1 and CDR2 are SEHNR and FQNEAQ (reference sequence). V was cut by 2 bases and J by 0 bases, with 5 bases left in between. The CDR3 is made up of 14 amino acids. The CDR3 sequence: CASSLSSSGNTIYF. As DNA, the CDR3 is TGTGCCAGCAGCTTATCGAGCTCTGGAAACACCATATATTTT.

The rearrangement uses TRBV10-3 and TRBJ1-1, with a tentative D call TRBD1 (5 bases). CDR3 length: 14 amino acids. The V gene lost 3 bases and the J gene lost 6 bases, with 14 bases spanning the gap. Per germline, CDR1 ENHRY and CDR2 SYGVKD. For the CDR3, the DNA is TGTGCCATCAGTGAACTGGGAAAAGGGGCTGAAGCTTTCTTT. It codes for CAISELGKGAEAFF.

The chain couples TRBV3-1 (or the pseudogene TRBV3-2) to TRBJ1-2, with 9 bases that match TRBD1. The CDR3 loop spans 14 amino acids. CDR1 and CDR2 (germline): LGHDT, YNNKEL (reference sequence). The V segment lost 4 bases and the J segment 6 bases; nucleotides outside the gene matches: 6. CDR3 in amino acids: CASSRPGTGNGYTF. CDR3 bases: TGTGCCAGCAGCCGACCGGGGACAGGGAATGGCTACACCTTC.

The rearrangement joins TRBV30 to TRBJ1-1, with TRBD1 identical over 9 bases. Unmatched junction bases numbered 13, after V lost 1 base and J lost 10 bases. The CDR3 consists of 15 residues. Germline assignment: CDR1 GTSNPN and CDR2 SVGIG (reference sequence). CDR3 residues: CAWSGQGVLVSGAFF. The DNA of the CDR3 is TGTGCCTGGAGTGGACAGGGGGTCTTGGTCAGCGGAGCTTTCTTT.

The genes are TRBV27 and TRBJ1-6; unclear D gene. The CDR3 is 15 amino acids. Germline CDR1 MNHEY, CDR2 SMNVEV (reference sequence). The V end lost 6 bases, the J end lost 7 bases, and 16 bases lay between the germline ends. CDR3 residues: CASRLEGRPNSPLHF. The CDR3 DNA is TGTGCCAGCAGGCTAGAAGGGAGACCCAATTCACCCCTCCACTTT.

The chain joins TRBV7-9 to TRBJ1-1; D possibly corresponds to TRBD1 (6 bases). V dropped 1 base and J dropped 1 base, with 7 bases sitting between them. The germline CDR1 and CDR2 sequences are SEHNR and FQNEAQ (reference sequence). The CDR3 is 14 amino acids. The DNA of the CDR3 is TGTGCCAGCAGCTTAGGGACAGAGAACACTGAAGCTTTCTTT. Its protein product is CASSLGTENTEAFF.

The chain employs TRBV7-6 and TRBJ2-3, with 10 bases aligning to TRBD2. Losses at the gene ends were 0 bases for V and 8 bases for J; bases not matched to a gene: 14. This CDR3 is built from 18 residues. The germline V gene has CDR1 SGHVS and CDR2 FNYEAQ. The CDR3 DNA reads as TGTGCCAGCAGCTTAGCGGGAGAACTAGCGGGGCCCGCGGGTACGCAGTATTTT. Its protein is CASSLAGELAGPAGTQYF.

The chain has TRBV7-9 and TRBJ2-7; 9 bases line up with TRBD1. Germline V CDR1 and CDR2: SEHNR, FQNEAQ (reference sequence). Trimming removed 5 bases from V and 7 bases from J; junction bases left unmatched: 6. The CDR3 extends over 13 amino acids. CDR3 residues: CASSGQGMGEQYF. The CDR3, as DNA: TGTGCCAGCAGCGGACAGGGGATGGGGGAGCAGTACTTC.